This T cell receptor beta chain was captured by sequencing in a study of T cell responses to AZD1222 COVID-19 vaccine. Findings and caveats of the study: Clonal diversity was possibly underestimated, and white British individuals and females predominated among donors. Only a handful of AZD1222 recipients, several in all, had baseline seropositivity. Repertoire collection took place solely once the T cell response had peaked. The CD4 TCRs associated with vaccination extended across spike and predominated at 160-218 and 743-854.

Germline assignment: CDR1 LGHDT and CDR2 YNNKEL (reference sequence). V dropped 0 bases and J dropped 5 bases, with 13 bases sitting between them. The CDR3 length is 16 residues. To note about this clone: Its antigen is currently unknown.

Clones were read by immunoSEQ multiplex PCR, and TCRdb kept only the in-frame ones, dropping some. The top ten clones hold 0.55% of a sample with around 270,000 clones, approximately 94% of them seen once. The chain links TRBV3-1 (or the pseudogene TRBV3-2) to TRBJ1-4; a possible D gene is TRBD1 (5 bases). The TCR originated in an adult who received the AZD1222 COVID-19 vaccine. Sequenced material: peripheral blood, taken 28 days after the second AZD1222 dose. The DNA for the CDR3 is TGTGCCAGCAGCCAAGATGACCTCCGGGACAATGAAAAACTGTTTTTT. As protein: CASSQDDLRDNEKLFF.